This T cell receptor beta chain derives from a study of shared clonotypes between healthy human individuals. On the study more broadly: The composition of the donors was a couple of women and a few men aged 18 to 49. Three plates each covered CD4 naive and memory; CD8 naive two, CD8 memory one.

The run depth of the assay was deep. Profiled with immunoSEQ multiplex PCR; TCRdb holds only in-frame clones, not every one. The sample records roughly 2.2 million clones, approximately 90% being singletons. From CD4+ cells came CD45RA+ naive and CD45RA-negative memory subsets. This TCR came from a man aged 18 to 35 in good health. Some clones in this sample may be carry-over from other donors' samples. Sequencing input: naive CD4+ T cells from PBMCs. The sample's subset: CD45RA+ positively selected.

For the CDR3, the DNA is TGTGCCAGCAGCAGGGACAGAGAGACCCAGTACTTC. Its translation is CASSRDRETQYF. The V and J genes are TRBV7-2 and TRBJ2-5, with 7 nucleotides matching TRBD1. Per germline, CDR1 SGHTA and CDR2 FQGNSA. J gave up 4 bases and V 5 bases, and 1 base lay outside the gene matches. CDR3 length equals 12 residues.